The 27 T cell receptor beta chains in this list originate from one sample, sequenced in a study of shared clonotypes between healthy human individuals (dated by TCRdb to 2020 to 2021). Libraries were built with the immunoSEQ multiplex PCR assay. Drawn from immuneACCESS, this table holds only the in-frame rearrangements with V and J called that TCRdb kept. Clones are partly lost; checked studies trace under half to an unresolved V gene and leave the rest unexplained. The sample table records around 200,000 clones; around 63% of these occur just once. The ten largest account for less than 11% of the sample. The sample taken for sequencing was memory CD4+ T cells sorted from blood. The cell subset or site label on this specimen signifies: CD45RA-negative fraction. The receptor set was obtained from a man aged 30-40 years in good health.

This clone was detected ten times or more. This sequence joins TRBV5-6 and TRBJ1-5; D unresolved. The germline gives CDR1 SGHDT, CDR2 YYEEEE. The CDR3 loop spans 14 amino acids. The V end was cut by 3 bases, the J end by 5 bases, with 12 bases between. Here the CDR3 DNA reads TGTGCCAGCAGCTGGAGGGAGGTTTATCAGCCCCAGCATTTT. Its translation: CASSWREVYQPQHF.

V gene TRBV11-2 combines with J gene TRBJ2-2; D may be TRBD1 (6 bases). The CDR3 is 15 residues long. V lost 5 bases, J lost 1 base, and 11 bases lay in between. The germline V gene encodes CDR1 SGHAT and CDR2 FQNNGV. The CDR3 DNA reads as TGTGCCAGCAGCCCAAACAGGGTGAACACCGGGGAGCTGTTTTTT. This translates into CASSPNRVNTGELFF.

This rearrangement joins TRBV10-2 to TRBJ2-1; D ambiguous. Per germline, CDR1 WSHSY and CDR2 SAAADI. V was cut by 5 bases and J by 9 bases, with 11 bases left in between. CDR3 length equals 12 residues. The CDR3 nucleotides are TGCGCCAGCAGTCAAACTATCAGTGAGCAGTTCTTC. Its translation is CASSQTISEQFF.

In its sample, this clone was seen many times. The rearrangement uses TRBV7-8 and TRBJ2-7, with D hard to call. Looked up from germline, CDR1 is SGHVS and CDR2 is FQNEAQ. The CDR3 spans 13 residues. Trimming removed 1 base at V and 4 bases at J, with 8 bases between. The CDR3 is CASSLGAIYEQYF. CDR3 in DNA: TGTGCCAGCAGCTTAGGAGCGATTTACGAGCAGTACTTC.

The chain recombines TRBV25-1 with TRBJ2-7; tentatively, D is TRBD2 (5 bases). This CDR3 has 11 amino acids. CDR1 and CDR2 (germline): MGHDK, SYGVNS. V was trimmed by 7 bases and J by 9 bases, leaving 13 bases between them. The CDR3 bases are TGTGCCAGCACCGGACTCCACGGGCAGTACTTC. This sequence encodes CASTGLHGQYF.

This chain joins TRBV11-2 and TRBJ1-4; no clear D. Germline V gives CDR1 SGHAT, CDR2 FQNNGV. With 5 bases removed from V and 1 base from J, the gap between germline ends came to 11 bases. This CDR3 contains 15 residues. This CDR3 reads CASSPRVRTNEKLFF. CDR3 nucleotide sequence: TGTGCCAGCAGCCCGCGGGTTCGAACTAATGAAAAACTGTTTTTT.

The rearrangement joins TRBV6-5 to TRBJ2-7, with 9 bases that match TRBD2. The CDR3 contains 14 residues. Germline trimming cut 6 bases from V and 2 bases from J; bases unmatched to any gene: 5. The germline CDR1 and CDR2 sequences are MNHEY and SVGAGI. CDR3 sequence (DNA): TGTGCCAGCAGCTTGACTAGCGGTCCCTACGAGCAGTACTTC. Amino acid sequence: CASSLTSGPYEQYF.

In nucleotides, the CDR3 is TGCGCCAGCAGCCAAGACGTGGGACCAACCTACAATGAGCAGTTCTTC. This codes for CASSQDVGPTYNEQFF. The chain employs TRBV4-3 and TRBJ2-1; D might be TRBD1 or TRBD2, each matching 5 bases. Germline assignment: CDR1 LGHNA and CDR2 YSLEER. The CDR3 sequence is 16 residues long. Between the trimmed V and J ends, which lost 0 bases and 2 bases, there was a span of 11 bases.

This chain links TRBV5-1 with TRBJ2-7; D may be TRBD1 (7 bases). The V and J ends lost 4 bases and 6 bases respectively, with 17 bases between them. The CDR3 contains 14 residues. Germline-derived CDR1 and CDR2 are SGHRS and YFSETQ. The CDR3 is CASSETGARGEQYF. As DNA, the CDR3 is TGCGCCAGCAGCGAAACAGGGGCGCGGGGCGAGCAGTACTTC.

The CDR3 is CASRQRVYSNQPQHF. CDR3 DNA sequence: TGTGCCAGCAGACAAAGGGTCTATAGCAATCAGCCCCAGCATTTT. The chain is built from TRBV6-1 and TRBJ1-5; no definite D call. This CDR3 spans 15 amino acids. Trimming cost V 6 bases and J 0 bases, with 12 bases left between them. Looked up from germline, CDR1 is MNHNS and CDR2 is SASEGT.

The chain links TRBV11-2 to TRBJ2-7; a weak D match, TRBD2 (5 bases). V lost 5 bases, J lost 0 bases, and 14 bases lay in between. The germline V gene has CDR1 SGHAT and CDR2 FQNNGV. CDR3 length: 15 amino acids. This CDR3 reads CASSIMEVSSYEQYF. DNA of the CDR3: TGTGCCAGCAGCATAATGGAGGTCAGCTCCTACGAGCAGTACTTC.

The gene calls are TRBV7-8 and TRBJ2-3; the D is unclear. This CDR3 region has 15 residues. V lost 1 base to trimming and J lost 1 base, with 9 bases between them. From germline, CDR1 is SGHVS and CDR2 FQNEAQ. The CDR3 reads CASSLGQARTDTQYF. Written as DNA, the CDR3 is TGTGCCAGCAGCTTAGGGCAGGCACGCACAGATACGCAGTATTTT.

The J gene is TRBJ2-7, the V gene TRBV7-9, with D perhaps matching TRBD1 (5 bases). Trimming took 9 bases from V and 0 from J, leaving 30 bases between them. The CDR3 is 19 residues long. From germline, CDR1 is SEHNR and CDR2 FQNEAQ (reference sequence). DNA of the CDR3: TGTGCCAGTACTGAGCTAACCGTAGCCCATGGACACCGCTCCTACGAGCAGTACTTC. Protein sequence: CASTELTVAHGHRSYEQYF.

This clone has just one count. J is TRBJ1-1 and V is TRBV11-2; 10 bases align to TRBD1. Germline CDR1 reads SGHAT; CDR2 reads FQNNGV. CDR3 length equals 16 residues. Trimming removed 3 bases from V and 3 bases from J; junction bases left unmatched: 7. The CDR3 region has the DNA TGTGCCAGCAGCTTCCGACAGGGGGCGAGGTACACTGAAGCTTTCTTT. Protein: CASSFRQGARYTEAFF.

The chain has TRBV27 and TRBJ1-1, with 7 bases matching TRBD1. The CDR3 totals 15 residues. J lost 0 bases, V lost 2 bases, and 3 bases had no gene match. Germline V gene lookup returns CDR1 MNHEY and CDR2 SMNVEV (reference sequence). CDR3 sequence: CASSLTGVLNTEAFF. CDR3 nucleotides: TGTGCCAGCAGTTTAACAGGGGTCCTGAACACTGAAGCTTTCTTT.

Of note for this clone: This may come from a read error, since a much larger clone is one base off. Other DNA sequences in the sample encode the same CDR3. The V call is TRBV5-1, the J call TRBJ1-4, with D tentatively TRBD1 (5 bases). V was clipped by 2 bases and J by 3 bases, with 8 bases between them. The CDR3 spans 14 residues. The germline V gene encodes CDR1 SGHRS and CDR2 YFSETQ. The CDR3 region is CASSFGGSNEKLFF. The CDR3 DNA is TGCGCCAGCAGCTTCGGGGGATCTAATGAAAAACTGTTTTTT.

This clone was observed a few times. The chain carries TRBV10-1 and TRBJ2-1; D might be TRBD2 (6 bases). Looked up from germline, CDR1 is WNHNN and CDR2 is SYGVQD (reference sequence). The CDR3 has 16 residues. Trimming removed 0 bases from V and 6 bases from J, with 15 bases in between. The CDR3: CASSESGRWRANEQFF. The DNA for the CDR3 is TGCGCCAGCAGTGAGTCGGGGCGGTGGAGGGCCAATGAGCAGTTCTTC.

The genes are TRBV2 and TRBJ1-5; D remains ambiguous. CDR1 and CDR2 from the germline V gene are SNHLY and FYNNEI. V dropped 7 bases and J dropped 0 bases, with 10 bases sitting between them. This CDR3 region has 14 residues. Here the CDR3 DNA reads TGTGCCAGCACCGCGAGGTCTAGCAATCAGCCCCAGCATTTT. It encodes CASTARSSNQPQHF. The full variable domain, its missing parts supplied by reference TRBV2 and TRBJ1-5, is EPEVTQTPSHQVTQMGQEVILRCVPISNHLYFYWYRQILGQKVEFLVSFYNNEISEKSEIFDDQFSVERPDGSNFTLKIRSTKLEDSAMYFCASTARSSNQPQHFGDGTRLSIL.

CDR3 nucleotide sequence: TGCGCCAGCAGCTCGGGACAGGGGAACTCTGGAAACACCATATATTTT. Translated: CASSSGQGNSGNTIYF. The V and J genes are TRBV5-1 and TRBJ1-3, with 10 bases fitting TRBD1. Germline CDR1 reads SGHRS; CDR2 reads YFSETQ. V lost 3 bases and J lost 0; bases outside the gene matches: 3. The CDR3 contains 16 residues.

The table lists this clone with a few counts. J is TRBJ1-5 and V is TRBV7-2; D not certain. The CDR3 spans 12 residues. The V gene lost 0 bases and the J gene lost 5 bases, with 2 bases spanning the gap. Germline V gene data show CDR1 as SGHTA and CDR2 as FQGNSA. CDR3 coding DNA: TGTGCCAGCAGCTTAGCCCATCAGCCCCAGCATTTT. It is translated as CASSLAHQPQHF.

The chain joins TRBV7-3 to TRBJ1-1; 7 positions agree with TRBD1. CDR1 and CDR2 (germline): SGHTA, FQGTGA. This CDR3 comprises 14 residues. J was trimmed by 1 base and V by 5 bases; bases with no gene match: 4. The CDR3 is CASSTNRGNTEAFF. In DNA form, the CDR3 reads TGTGCCAGCAGCACAAACAGGGGGAACACTGAAGCTTTCTTT.

CDR3 sequence reads: CASSSGQGQFF. As DNA, the CDR3 is TGTGCCAGCAGCAGTGGACAGGGGCAGTTCTTC. V and J are TRBV7-8 and TRBJ2-1, with TRBD1 matching 8 bases. The CDR3 covers 11 residues. V was clipped by 5 bases and J by 12 bases; unmatched bases: 3. The germline V gene has CDR1 SGHVS and CDR2 FQNEAQ.

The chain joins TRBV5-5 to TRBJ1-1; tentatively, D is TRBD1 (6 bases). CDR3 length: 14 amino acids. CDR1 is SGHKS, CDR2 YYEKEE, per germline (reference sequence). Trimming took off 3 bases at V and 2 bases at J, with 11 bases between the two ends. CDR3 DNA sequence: TGTGCCAGCAGCTGGGGCAGGGGCAACACTGAAGCTTTCTTT. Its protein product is CASSWGRGNTEAFF.

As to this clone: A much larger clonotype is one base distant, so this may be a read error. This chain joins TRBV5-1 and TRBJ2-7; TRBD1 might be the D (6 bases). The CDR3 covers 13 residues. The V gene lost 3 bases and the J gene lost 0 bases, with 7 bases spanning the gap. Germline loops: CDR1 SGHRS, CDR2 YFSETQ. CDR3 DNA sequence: TGCGCCAGCAGCTGGGACAACTCCTACGAGCAGTACTTC. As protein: CASSWDNSYEQYF.

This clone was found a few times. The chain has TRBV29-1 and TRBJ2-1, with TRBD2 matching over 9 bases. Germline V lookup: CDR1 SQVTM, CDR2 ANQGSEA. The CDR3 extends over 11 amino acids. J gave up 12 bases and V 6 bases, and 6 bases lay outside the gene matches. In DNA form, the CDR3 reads TGCAGCGTCACCGGGACTAGCTTGCAGTTCTTC. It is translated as CSVTGTSLQFF.

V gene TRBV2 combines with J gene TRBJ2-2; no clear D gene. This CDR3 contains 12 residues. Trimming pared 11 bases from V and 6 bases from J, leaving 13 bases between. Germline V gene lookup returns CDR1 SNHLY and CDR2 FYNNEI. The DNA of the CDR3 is TGTGCCGGAAAGGTCGGAGCCGGGGAGCTGTTTTTT. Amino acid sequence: CAGKVGAGELFF.

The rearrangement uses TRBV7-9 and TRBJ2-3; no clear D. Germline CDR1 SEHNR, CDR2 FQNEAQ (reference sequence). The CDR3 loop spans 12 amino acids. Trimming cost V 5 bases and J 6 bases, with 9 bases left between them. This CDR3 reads CASSPYSDTQYF. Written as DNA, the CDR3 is TGTGCCAGCAGCCCCTATTCGGATACGCAGTATTTT.